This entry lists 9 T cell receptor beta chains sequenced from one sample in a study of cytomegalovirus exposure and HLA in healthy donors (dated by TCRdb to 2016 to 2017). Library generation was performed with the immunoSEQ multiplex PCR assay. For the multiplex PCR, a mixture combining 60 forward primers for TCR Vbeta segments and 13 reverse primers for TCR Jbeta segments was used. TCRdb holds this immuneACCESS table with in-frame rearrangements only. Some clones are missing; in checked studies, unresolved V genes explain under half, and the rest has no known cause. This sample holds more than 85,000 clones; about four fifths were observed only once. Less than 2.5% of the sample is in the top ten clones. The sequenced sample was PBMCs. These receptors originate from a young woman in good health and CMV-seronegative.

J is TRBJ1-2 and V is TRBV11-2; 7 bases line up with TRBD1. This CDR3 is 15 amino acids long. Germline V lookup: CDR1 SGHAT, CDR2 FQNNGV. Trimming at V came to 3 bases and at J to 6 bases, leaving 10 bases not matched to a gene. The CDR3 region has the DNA TGTGCCAGCAGCTTTACAGGGGACCCAACGAATGGCTACACCTTC. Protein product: CASSFTGDPTNGYTF.

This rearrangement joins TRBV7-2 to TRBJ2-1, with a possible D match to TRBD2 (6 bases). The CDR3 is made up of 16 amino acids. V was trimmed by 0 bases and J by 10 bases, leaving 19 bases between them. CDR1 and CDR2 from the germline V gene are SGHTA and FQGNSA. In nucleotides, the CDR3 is TGTGCCAGCAGCTTAGCTGCTCCGGGACTCCTTAACGAGCAGTTCTTC. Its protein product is CASSLAAPGLLNEQFF.

The CDR3 DNA reads TGTGCCTGGAGTGGGACAGGATTAGAGCAGTTCTTC. It is translated as CAWSGTGLEQFF. The chain uses TRBV30 and TRBJ2-1; 7 nucleotides agree with TRBD1. Looked up from germline, CDR1 is GTSNPN and CDR2 is SVGIG (reference sequence). V trimming: 1 base; J trimming: 10 bases; junction bases outside the gene matches: 4. The CDR3 loop spans 12 amino acids.

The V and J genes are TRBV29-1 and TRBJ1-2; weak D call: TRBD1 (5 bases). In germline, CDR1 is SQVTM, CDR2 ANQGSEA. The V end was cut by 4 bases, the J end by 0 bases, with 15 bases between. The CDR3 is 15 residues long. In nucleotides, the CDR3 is TGCAGCGTTGCCATTCCCACAGGCACTAACTATGGCTACACCTTC. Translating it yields CSVAIPTGTNYGYTF.

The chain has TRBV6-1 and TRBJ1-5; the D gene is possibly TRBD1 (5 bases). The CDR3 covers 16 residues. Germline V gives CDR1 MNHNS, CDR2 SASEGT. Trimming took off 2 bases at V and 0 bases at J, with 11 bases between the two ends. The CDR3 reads CASSEFYGHSNQPQHF. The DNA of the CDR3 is TGTGCCAGCAGTGAATTCTATGGACATAGCAATCAGCCCCAGCATTTT.

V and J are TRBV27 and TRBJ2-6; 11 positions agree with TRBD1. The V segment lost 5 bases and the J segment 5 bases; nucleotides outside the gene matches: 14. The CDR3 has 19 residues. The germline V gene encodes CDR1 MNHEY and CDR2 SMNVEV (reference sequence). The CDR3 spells CASSPRTGGSLRRANVLTF. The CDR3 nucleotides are TGTGCCAGCAGTCCAAGGACAGGGGGCTCCCTCAGGAGGGCCAACGTCCTGACTTTC.

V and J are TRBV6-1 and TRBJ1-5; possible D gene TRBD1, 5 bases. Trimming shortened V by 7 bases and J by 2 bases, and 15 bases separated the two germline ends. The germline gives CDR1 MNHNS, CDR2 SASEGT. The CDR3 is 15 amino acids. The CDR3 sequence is CASNAGRIGNQPQHF. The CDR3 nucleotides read TGTGCCAGCAATGCAGGGCGAATAGGCAATCAGCCCCAGCATTTT.

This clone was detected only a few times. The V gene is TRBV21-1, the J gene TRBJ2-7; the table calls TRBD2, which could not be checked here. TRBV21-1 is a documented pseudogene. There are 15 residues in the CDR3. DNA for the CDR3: TGTGCCAGCAGCAAAGACGAGCGGGGGGTATACGAGCAGTACTTC. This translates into CASSKDERGVYEQYF.

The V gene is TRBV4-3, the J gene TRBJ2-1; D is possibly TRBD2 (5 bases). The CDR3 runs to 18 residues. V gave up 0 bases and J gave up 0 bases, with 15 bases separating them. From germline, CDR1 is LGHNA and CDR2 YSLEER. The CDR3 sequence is CASSQDLQAEFSYNEQFF. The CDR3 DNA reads TGCGCCAGCAGCCAAGATTTGCAAGCGGAGTTCTCCTACAATGAGCAGTTCTTC.